The 15 T cell receptor beta chains in this list originate from one sample, sequenced in a study of shared clonotypes between healthy human individuals. Some clones are missing from TCRdb's copy, which holds only in-frame ones; the method was immunoSEQ multiplex PCR. This sample has over a million clones, with 95% to 99% found just once. The sequenced sample consisted of naive CD4+ T cells sorted from blood. The subset: CD45RA+ positively selected. The receptors here all came from a man aged 30 to 39 in good health.

This clone appeared once. The J gene is TRBJ2-6, the V gene TRBV5-1; D not resolved. The V end lost 0 bases, the J end lost 0 bases, and 7 bases lay between the germline ends. The CDR3 is made up of 16 amino acids. Looked up from germline, CDR1 is SGHRS and CDR2 is YFSETQ. CDR3 bases: TGCGCCAGCAGCTTGGGACCCAACTCTGGGGCCAACGTCCTGACTTTC. The encoded protein is CASSLGPNSGANVLTF.

This rearrangement joins TRBV13 to TRBJ1-5; D is possibly TRBD1 (5 bases). This CDR3 is built from 14 residues. V lost 4 bases, J lost 6 bases, and 13 bases lay in between. Germline CDR1 and CDR2: PRHDT and FYEKMQ (reference sequence). The CDR3 protein is CASSSLGGGQPQHF. In DNA, the CDR3 is TGTGCCAGCAGCTCTTTGGGGGGAGGTCAGCCCCAGCATTTT.

The genes are TRBV7-2 and TRBJ2-5; 8 bases are a match to TRBD1. CDR3 length: 18 amino acids. Trimming cost V 4 bases and J 0 bases; bases outside gene matches: 13. Per the germline V gene, CDR1 is SGHTA and CDR2 is FQGNSA. The chain's CDR3 is CASSSVVWTGFDQETQYF. Written as DNA, the CDR3 is TGTGCCAGCAGCTCAGTGGTATGGACAGGGTTCGACCAAGAGACCCAGTACTTC.

The chain uses TRBV9 and TRBJ2-3, with D possibly being TRBD1 or TRBD2 (5 bases each). CDR1 is SGDLS and CDR2 is YYNGEE in the germline V gene. This CDR3 spans 15 amino acids. V was cut by 4 bases and J by 1 base, with 13 bases left in between. As DNA, the CDR3 is TGTGCCAGCAGCCCCCCGGGGCCTGGCACAGATACGCAGTATTTT. Encoded protein: CASSPPGPGTDTQYF.

This sequence joins TRBV6-5 and TRBJ1-4; D may be TRBD1 (6 bases). From germline, CDR1 is MNHEY and CDR2 SVGAGI. Trimming took off 8 bases at V and 8 bases at J, with 9 bases between the two ends. The CDR3 extends over 11 amino acids. The CDR3 is CASGRGEKLFF. The CDR3 bases are TGTGCCAGCGGGAGGGGGGAAAAACTGTTTTTT.

This chain uses TRBV9 with TRBJ2-1, with D perhaps TRBD2 (5 bases). The CDR3 is 15 residues long. Between the trimmed V and J ends, which lost 4 bases and 0 bases, there was a span of 11 bases. Germline V gene lookup returns CDR1 SGDLS and CDR2 YYNGEE. The CDR3 region has the DNA TGTGCCAGCAGCATGCTAGAGGGCTCCTACAATGAGCAGTTCTTC. This codes for CASSMLEGSYNEQFF.

The J gene is TRBJ1-1, the V gene TRBV28, with D perhaps matching TRBD1 (5 bases). The CDR3 has 14 residues. V lost 10 bases to trimming and J lost 5 bases, with 20 bases between them. In germline, CDR1 is MDHEN, CDR2 SYDVKM. The CDR3 coding sequence is TGTGCCACCGAATTGGCGGGCAGGGAGACTGAAGCTTTCTTT. Residues: CATELAGRETEAFF.

A remark on this clone: A junction end diverges from the germline sequence, so it may reflect a read error. CDR3 in DNA: TGTGCCAGCACTGAAAATCCGACAGGTACCGAAGCTTTCTTT. This codes for CASTENPTGTEAFF. The V gene is TRBV2, the J gene TRBJ1-1; D is perhaps TRBD1 (6 bases). There are 14 residues in the CDR3. The germline V gene encodes CDR1 SNHLY and CDR2 FYNNEI.

Of note for this clone: Other nucleotide sequences in the sample specify the same CDR3. V is TRBV10-3 and J is TRBJ1-4; D possibly corresponds to TRBD1 (6 bases). Between the trimmed V and J ends, which lost 3 bases and 8 bases, there was a span of 13 bases. The CDR3 length is 14 residues. Germline values: CDR1 ENHRY, CDR2 SYGVKD. CDR3 sequence: CAISESQGREKLFF. In DNA, the CDR3 is TGTGCCATCAGTGAATCCCAGGGGAGGGAAAAACTGTTTTTT.

This chain links TRBV4-3 with TRBJ2-3; 15 bases match TRBD2. The CDR3 covers 19 residues. Looked up from germline, CDR1 is LGHNA and CDR2 is YSLEER. J gave up 3 bases and V 0 bases, and 7 bases lay outside the gene matches. DNA of the CDR3: TGCGCCAGCAGCCAAGATTGGGGGACTAGCGGGAGGCGGACAGATACGCAGTATTTT. Its translation: CASSQDWGTSGRRTDTQYF.

The gene calls are TRBV7-9 and TRBJ2-1; 8 nucleotides match TRBD2. Germline lookup yields CDR1 SEHNR and CDR2 FQNEAQ (reference sequence). The CDR3 runs 18 residues. V gave up 1 base and J gave up 2 bases; unmatched junction bases: 10. This chain's CDR3 is CASSLVASTAGAYNEQFF. The CDR3 DNA follows: TGTGCCAGCAGCTTAGTTGCCAGTACAGCGGGAGCCTACAATGAGCAGTTCTTC.

This chain connects TRBV15 to TRBJ2-7; 7 positions agree with TRBD2. The CDR3 consists of 14 residues. V trimming: 8 bases; J trimming: 6 bases; junction bases outside the gene matches: 13. Germline V CDR1 and CDR2: LNHNV, YYDKDF (reference sequence). CDR3 loop: CATGPRTAGVEQYF. CDR3 DNA: TGTGCCACCGGCCCTCGGACTGCGGGGGTCGAGCAGTACTTC.

The chain uses TRBV27 and TRBJ1-2, with 8 bases that match TRBD1. The CDR3 length is 15 residues. Per the germline V gene, CDR1 is MNHEY and CDR2 is SMNVEV (reference sequence). V lost 5 bases and J lost 2; bases outside the gene matches: 7. This chain's CDR3 is CASSPLTGVNYGYTF. The CDR3 DNA sequence: TGTGCCAGCAGTCCTTTGACAGGGGTGAACTATGGCTACACCTTC.

This clone appeared once. The chain uses TRBV28 and TRBJ2-7; D is perhaps TRBD2 (7 bases). Germline V CDR1 and CDR2: MDHEN, SYDVKM. The CDR3 loop spans 15 amino acids. With 3 bases removed from V and 2 bases from J, the gap between germline ends came to 14 bases. This CDR3 reads CASSFGGLMAYEQYF. The CDR3 DNA is TGTGCCAGCAGTTTCGGGGGGCTGATGGCCTACGAGCAGTACTTC.

The gene calls are TRBV7-2 and TRBJ2-7, with TRBD2 matching 11 bases. V dropped 5 bases and J dropped 4; count of bases not matched to a gene: 7. The CDR3 totals 15 residues. The germline V gene encodes CDR1 SGHTA and CDR2 FQGNSA. CDR3 amino acids: CASSPRTSGLYEQYF. In DNA form, the CDR3 reads TGTGCCAGCAGCCCTCGGACTAGCGGGTTGTACGAGCAGTACTTC.